This T cell receptor (beta chain) was found in a study of blood T cell repertoires in COVID-19. At the level of the study: Spain, Italy and the United States supplied samples that represented acute and convalescent COVID-19. From T cells, B-cell-depleted T cells, or PBMCs came the material, which was cDNA or gDNA.

Trimming shortened V by 6 bases and J by 0 bases, and 19 bases separated the two germline ends. CDR3 length equals 16 residues. In germline, CDR1 is SGHRS, CDR2 YFSETQ. The data were produced by immunoSEQ multiplex PCR, yet TCRdb's version contains in-frame clones alone and is incomplete. The table shows roughly 190,000 clones, with 85% to 90% occurring only once. The sample taken for sequencing was peripheral blood. The chain has TRBV5-1 and TRBJ2-7; D remains ambiguous. The clonotype comes from a man aged 40-55 years with active or convalescent COVID-19. CDR3 nucleotides: TGCGCCAGCACCGTTAACGTGGCCGATGGCTCCTACGAGCAGTACTTC. Its translation is CASTVNVADGSYEQYF.